Included here is one T cell receptor beta chain sequence, with context. Its matching antigen is unknown. Trimming took 5 bases from V and 1 from J, leaving 9 bases between them. CDR1 and CDR2 (germline): SQVTM, ANQGSEA. The CDR3 contains 12 residues. Stated time point: newly diagnosed GD, antithyroid drugs for less than 3 months. Researchers made the TCR library from RNA that was extracted from PBMCs. This sample is part of a study of regulatory T cells in long-lasting Graves disease. Study-wide points: No thyroid tissue was studied; the work used peripheral blood only. With approximately 2,500 shared public clonotypes, persistent patients exceeded new patients, who shared about a thousand.

HTBI primers from iRepertoire and Arm-PCR of CDR3 regions yielded the TCR beta libraries. Study processing details: Detected in the samples were 62 TRBV and 14 to 15 TRBJ segments. TCRdb ran MiXCR on the multiplex PCR reads and lists one entry per CDR3 protein. TCRdb assigned the V and J calls; the authors' analysis was not used. The data show 400,000 to 550,000 distinct CDR3 sequences, approximately 15% seen once. These data were also reused for a study on T cells in Graves' hyperthyroidism and ophthalmopathy.

V is TRBV29-1 and J is TRBJ2-7; unclear D gene. The sample in question was peripheral blood mononuclear cells (PBMCs), obtained at new diagnosis, from a patient treated with antithyroid drugs. The sequence was obtained from a woman under 40 with Graves disease. This chain's CDR3 is CSVTKKSYEQYF. DNA for the CDR3: TGCAGCGTTACCAAAAAATCCTACGAGCAGTACTTC.